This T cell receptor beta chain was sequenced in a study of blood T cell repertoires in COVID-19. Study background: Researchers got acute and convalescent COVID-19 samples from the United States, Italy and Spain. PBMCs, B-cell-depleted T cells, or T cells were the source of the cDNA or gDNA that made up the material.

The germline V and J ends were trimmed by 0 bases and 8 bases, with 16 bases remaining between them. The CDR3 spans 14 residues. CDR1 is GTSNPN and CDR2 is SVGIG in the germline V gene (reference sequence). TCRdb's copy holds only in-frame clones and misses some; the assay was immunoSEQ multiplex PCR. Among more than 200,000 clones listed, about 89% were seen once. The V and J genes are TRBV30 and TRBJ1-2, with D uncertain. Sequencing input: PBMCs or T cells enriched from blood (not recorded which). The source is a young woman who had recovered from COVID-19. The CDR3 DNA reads TGTGCCTGGAGTGTACTAGGGCAGGCTGGCGGCTACACCTTC. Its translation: CAWSVLGQAGGYTF.